The entry below gives a single T cell receptor (beta chain) sequence along with its context. Its antigen is unknown. V shed 3 bases and J shed 9 bases, with 9 bases lying between them. Per the germline V gene, CDR1 is DFQATT and CDR2 is SNEGSKA (reference sequence). The CDR3 totals 11 residues. Profiled with immunoSEQ multiplex PCR; TCRdb holds only in-frame clones, not every one. The sample has 150,000 to 180,000 clones, approximately 86% seen once; the top ten hold 20% to 25%. This sample stems from a study of cytomegalovirus exposure and HLA in healthy donors. Study-level background: The roughly 120 validation repertoires matched the 500 to 750 first-cohort repertoires in platform, a later analysis reported.

Study observations and caveats: In vitro data verified a few CMV-associated chains as specific for CMV antigens. High sensitivity and specificity were reportedly achieved when the classifier diagnosed cytomegalovirus status. Cytomegalovirus association was listed for approximately 160 TCR beta chains.

The rearrangement links TRBV20-1 to TRBJ2-1; no clear D. The sequence was obtained from a young man in good health and CMV-seropositive. Sequencing was performed on PBMCs. The DNA for the CDR3 is TGCAGTGCTAGCAGTGCAACTGAGCAGTTCTTC. As protein: CSASSATEQFF.